This T cell receptor beta chain was captured in a study of Ad26.COV2.S vaccination and SARS-CoV-2 variants. Sample treatment: some 20 received Ad26.COV2.S at low or high dose, single or two shots; roughly five received placebo; per-sample allocation not given. Sampling was performed 63 days after the first vaccine or placebo injection. An Ad26 vector expressing Wuhan-strain SARS-CoV-2 spike served as the vaccine. Data came from immunoSEQ multiplex PCR; TCRdb stores just in-frame clones and leaves some out. The sample lists hundreds of thousands of clones, 80% to 90% occurring once. With 2 bases clipped from V and 5 bases from J, the junction kept 6 bases outside the gene matches. Germline V gene lookup returns CDR1 MNHEY and CDR2 SVGEGT. The CDR3 loop spans 15 amino acids.

The receptor's source is a person aged 18-65 years who received the Ad26.COV2.S COVID-19 vaccine or a placebo. V gene TRBV6-2 or TRBV6-3 combines with J gene TRBJ1-2, with 9 bases fitting TRBD1. The sample in question was peripheral blood, obtained in a trial of Ad26.COV2.S vaccine versus placebo. CDR3: CASSYAGTGIYGYTF. The CDR3 DNA sequence: TGTGCCAGCAGTTACGCCGGGACAGGGATTTATGGCTACACCTTC.